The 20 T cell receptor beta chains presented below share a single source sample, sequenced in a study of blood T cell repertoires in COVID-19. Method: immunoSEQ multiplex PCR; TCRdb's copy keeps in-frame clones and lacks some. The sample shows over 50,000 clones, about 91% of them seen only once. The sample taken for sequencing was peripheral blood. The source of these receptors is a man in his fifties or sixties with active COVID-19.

The CDR3, as DNA: TGTGCCAGCAGTCTGAGGGGAGCGCTAGCGGGAGGTAATGAGCAGTTCTTC. Protein: CASSLRGALAGGNEQFF. This chain uses TRBV7-2 with TRBJ2-1; 11 nucleotides line up with TRBD2. The germline V gene encodes CDR1 SGHTA and CDR2 FQGNSA. This CDR3 has 17 residues. V trimming: 6 bases; J trimming: 7 bases; junction bases outside the gene matches: 14.

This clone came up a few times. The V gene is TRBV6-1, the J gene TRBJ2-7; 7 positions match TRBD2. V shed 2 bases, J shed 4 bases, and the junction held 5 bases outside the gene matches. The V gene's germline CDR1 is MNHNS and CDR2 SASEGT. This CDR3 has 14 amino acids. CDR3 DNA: TGTGCCAGCAGTGAACGGGGCGGGGGATACGAGCAGTACTTC. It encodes CASSERGGGYEQYF.

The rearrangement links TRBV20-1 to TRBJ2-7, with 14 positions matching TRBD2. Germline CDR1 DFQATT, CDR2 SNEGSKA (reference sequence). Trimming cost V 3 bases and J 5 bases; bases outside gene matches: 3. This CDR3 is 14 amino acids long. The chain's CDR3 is CSASGGLAGDEQYF. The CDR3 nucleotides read TGCAGTGCTAGTGGGGGACTAGCGGGAGACGAGCAGTACTTC.

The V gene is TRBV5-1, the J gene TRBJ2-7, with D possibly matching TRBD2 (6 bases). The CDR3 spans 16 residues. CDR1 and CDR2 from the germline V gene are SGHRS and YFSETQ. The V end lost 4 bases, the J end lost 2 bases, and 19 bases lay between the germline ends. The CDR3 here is CASSRTASGVTYEQYF. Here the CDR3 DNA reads TGCGCCAGCAGCCGAACGGCGTCGGGGGTAACCTACGAGCAGTACTTC.

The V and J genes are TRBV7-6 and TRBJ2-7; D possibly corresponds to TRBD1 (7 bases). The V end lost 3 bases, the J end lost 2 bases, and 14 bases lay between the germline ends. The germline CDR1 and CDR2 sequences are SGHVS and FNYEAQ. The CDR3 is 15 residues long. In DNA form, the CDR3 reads TGTGCCAGCAGCTTCCTGCAGGGGGGTCCCTACGAGCAGTACTTC. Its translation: CASSFLQGGPYEQYF.

The CDR3 nucleotides read TGTGCCTGGAGTGGCGGGGGCACGGAGACCCAGTACTTC. Its protein product is CAWSGGGTETQYF. The chain carries TRBV30 and TRBJ2-5, with D maybe TRBD2 (7 bases). The germline V and J ends were trimmed by 1 base and 5 bases, with 11 bases remaining between them. The CDR3 is 13 residues long. CDR1 is GTSNPN, CDR2 SVGIG, per germline (reference sequence).

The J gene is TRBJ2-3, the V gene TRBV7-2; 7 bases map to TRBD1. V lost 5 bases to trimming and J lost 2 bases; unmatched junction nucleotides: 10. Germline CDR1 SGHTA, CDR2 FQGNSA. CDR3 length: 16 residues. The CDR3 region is CASSKRTGQPTDTQYF. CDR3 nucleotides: TGTGCCAGCAGCAAAAGGACAGGCCAACCCACAGATACGCAGTATTTT.

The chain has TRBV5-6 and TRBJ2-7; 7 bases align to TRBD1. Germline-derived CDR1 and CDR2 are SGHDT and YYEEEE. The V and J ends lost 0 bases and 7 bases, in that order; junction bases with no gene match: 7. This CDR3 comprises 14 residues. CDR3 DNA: TGTGCCAGCAGCTTGGCGCCAGGGGGTAGAGAGCAGTACTTC. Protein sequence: CASSLAPGGREQYF. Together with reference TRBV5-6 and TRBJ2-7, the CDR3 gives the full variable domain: DAGVTQSPTHLIKTRGQQVTLRCSPKSGHDTVSWYQQALGQGPQFIFQYYEEEERQRGNFPDRFSGHQFPNYSSELNVNALLLGDSALYLCASSLAPGGREQYFGPGTRLTVT.

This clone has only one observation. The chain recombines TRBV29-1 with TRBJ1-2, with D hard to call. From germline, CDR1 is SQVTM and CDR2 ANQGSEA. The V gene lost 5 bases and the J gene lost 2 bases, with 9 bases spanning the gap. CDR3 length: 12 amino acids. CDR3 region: CSVSNGNYGYTF. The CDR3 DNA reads TGCAGCGTTTCCAACGGGAACTATGGCTACACCTTC.

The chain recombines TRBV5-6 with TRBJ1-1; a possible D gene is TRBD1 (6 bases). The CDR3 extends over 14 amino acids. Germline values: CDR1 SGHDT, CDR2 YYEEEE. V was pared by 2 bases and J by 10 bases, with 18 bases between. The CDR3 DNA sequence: TGTGCCAGCAGCTTAGCGGGATTACAGGGTAGAGCTTTCTTT. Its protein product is CASSLAGLQGRAFF.

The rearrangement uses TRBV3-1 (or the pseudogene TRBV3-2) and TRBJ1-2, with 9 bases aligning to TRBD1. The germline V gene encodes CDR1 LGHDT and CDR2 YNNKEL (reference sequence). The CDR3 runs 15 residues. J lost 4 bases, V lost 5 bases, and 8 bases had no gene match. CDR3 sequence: CASSYLRQGGYGYTF. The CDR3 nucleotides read TGTGCCAGCAGCTACCTAAGACAGGGGGGCTATGGCTACACCTTC.

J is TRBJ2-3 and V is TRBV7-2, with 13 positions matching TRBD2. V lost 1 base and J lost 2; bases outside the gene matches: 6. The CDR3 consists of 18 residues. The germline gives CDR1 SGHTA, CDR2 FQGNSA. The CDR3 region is CASSLVGGLAGFTDTQYF. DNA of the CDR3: TGTGCCAGCAGCTTAGTGGGGGGACTAGCGGGATTCACAGATACGCAGTATTTT.

The CDR3 bases are TGTGCCAGCAGCCAAGCGGGACAGAACTATGGCTACACCTTC. Translation: CASSQAGQNYGYTF. The gene calls are TRBV3-1 (or the pseudogene TRBV3-2) and TRBJ1-2; 7 nucleotides agree with TRBD1. J gave up 2 bases and V 1 base, and 1 base lay outside the gene matches. The CDR3 extends over 14 amino acids. CDR1 LGHDT and CDR2 YNNKEL come from the germline V gene (reference sequence).

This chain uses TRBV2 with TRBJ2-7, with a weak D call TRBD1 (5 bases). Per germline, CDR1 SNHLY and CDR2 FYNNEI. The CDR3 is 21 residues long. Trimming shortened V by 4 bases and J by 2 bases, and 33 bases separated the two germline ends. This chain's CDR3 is CASSVRAALTWGAHRTYEQYF. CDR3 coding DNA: TGTGCCAGCAGTGTCAGGGCAGCGTTGACATGGGGCGCGCATCGAACCTACGAGCAGTACTTC.

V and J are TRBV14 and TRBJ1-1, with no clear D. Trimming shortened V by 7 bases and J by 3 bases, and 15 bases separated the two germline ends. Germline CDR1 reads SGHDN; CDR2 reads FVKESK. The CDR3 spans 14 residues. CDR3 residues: CASTRGRWDTEAFF. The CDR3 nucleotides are TGTGCCAGCACTCGAGGCCGATGGGACACTGAAGCTTTCTTT.

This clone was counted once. The CDR3 reads CASSLAGVRGRNQPQHF. The CDR3 DNA sequence: TGTGCCAGCAGCTTGGCCGGCGTCAGGGGGAGAAATCAGCCCCAGCATTTT. This chain links TRBV5-6 with TRBJ1-5, with 7 nucleotides matching TRBD1. With 0 bases clipped from V and 4 bases from J, the junction kept 10 bases outside the gene matches. The CDR3 runs to 17 residues. CDR1 is SGHDT, CDR2 YYEEEE, per germline.

CDR3 nucleotides: TGTGCCAGCAGCGGCATACGTACGGGGTACAATGAGCAGTTCTTC. Translated: CASSGIRTGYNEQFF. The chain carries TRBV7-2 and TRBJ2-1; a weak D match, TRBD2 (5 bases). Germline V gives CDR1 SGHTA, CDR2 FQGNSA. Trimming removed 5 bases at V and 4 bases at J, with 15 bases between. The CDR3 totals 15 residues.

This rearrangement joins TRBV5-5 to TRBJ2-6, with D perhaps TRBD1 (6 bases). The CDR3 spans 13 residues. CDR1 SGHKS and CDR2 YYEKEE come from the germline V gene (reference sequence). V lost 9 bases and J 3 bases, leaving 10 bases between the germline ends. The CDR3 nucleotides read TGTGCCACCACAGGGAGTGGGGCCAACGTCCTGACTTTC. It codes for CATTGSGANVLTF.

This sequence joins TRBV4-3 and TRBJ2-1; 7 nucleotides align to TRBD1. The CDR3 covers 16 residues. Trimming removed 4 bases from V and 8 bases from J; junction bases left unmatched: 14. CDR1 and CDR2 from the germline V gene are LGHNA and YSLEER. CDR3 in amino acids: CASSRLGTASGDEQFF. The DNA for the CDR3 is TGCGCCAGCAGCCGACTTGGGACAGCCTCCGGGGATGAGCAGTTCTTC.

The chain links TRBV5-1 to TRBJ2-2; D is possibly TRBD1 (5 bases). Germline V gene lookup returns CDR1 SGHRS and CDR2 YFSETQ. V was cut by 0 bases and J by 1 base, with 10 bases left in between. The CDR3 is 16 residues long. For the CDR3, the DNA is TGCGCCAGCAGCTTGGTGGTGACAGAGAACACCGGGGAGCTGTTTTTT. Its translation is CASSLVVTENTGELFF.